This T cell receptor beta chain is drawn from a study of neurological immune-mediated disorders. General observations from the study: HTLV-1-associated myelopathy showed the most TCR clonal expansion; multiple sclerosis the least, below healthy controls.

With regard to this clonotype: Its target is unknown.

V lost 5 bases, J lost 8 bases, and 21 bases lay in between. This CDR3 is 14 amino acids long. Looked up from germline, CDR1 is GTSNPN and CDR2 is SVGIG (reference sequence). The making of cDNA relied on 5'RACE with 10-nucleotide random UMIs. Sequencing runs each yielded over 200 million TCR-beta sequences from 15-18 subjects. TCRdb passed the 5' RACE reads through MiXCR, listing each CDR3 protein once. Here the sample spans 71,000 or so distinct CDR3 sequences, 5% to 5.5% being singletons. The sequence came from a woman aged 25-40 years with multiple sclerosis. Sequenced sample: PBMCs. The chain combines TRBV30 with TRBJ1-1, with a weak D call TRBD1 (5 bases). This CDR3 is CAWGRDAPGGEAFF. As DNA, the CDR3 is TGTGCCTGGGGCCGGGACGCACCTGGGGGAGAAGCTTTCTTT.